This T cell receptor (beta chain) appears in the sequencing data of a study of shared clonotypes between healthy human individuals. The method was immunoSEQ multiplex PCR; TCRdb's version includes in-frame clones alone and lacks a portion of them. The top ten clones hold approximately 12% of a sample with about 530,000 clones, approximately 79% of them seen once. Sequenced input: PBMCs. The sequence came from a woman in her forties in good health. Some clones in this sample may be carry-over from other donors' samples.

CDR3 in DNA: TGCAGCTCCATAAGCTCTGGAAACACCATATATTTT. Encoded protein: CSSISSGNTIYF. The V call is TRBV29-1, the J call TRBJ1-3; D uncertain. Trimming cost V 8 bases and J 0 bases, with 8 bases left between them. In germline, CDR1 is SQVTM, CDR2 ANQGSEA. The CDR3 has 12 residues.